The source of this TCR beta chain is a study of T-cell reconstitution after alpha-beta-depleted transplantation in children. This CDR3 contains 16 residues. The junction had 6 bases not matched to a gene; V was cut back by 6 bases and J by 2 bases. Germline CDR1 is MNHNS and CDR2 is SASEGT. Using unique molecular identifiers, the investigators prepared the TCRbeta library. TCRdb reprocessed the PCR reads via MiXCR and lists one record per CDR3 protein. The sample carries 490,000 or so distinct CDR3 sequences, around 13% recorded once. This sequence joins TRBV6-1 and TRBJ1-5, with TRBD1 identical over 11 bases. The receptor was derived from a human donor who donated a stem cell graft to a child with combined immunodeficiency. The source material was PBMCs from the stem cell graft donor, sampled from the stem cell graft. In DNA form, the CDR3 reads TGTGCCAGCAGAGGACAGGGGGCCGGTGGCAATCAGCCCCAGCATTTT. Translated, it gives CASRGQGAGGNQPQHF.